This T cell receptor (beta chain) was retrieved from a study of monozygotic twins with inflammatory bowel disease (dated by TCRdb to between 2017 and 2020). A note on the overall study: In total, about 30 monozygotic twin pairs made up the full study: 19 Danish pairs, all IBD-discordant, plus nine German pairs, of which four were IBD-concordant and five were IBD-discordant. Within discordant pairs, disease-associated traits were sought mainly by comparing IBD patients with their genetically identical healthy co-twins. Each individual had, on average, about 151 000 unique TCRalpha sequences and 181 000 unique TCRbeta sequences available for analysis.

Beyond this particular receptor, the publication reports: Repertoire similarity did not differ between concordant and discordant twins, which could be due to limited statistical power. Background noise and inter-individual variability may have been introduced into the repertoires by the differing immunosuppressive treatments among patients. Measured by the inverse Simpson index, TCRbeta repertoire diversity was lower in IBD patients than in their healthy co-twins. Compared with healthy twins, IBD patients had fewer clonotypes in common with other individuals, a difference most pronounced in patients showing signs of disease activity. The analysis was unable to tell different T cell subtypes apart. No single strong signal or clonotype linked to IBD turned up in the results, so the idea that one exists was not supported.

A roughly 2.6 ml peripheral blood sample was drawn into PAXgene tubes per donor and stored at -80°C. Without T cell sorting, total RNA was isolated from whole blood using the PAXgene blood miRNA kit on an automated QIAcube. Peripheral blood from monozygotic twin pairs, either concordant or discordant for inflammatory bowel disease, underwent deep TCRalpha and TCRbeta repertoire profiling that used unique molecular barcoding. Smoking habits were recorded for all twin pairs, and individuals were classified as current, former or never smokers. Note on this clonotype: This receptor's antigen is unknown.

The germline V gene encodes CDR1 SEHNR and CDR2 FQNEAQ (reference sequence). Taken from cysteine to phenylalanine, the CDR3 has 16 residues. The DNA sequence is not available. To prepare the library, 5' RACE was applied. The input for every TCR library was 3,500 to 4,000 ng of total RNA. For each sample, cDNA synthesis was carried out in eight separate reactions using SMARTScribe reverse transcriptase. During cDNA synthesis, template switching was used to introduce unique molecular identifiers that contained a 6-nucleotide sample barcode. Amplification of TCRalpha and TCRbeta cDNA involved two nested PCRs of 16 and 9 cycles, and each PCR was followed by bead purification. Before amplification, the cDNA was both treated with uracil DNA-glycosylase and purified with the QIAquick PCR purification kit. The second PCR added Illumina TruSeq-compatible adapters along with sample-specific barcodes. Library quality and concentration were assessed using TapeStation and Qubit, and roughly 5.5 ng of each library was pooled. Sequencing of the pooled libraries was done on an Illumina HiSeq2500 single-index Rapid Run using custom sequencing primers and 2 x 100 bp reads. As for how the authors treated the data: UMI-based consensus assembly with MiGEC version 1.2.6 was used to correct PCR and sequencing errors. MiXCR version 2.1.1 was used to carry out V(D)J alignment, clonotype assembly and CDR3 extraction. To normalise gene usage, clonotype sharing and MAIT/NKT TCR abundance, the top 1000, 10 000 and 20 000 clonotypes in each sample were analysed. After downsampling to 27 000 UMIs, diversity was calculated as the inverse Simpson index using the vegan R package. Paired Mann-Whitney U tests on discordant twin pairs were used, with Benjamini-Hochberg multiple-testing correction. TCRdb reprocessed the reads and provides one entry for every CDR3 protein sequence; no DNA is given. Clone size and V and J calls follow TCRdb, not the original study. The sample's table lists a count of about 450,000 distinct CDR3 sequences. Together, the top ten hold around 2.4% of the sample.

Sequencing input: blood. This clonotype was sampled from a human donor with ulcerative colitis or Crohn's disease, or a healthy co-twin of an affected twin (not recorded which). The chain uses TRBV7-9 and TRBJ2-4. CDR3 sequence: CASSSQRTAAKNIQYF. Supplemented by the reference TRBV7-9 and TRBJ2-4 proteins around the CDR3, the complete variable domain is DTGVSQNPRHKITKRGQNVTFRCDPISEHNRLYWYRQTLGQGPEFLTYFQNEAQLEKSRLLSDRFSAERPKGSFSTLEIQRTEQGDSAMYLCASSSQRTAAKNIQYFGAGTRLSVL.